This TCR beta chain is from a study of cytomegalovirus exposure and HLA in healthy donors. General study findings and limits: Data from an earlier analysis indicated that most TCR beta V segments were productive either about 90% or about 30% of the time. Cytomegalovirus association was listed for approximately 150 TCR beta chains. A later analysis reportedly found fewer N-insertions in an Asian-associated ancestry cluster than the roughly 670-donor mean.

The PCR used 60 Vbeta and 13 Jbeta primers. Repertoires were generated with immunoSEQ multiplex PCR, while TCRdb's copy carries only in-frame clones and drops some. The data contain around 170,000 clones, approximately 81% of them seen just once; the ten biggest clones take up 3.8%. About this clone itself: Its antigen is currently unknown.

The CDR3 is 12 amino acids. Germline-derived CDR1 and CDR2 are LNHNV and YYDKDF (reference sequence). Trimming pared 0 bases from V and 10 bases from J, leaving 4 bases between. The clonotype comes from a man in his forties or fifties in good health and CMV-seronegative. Sequencing was carried out using PBMCs. The chain employs TRBV15 and TRBJ1-6; D ambiguous. CDR3 bases: TGTGCCACCAGCAGAGATCAGTCACCCCTCCACTTT. Translated, it gives CATSRDQSPLHF.